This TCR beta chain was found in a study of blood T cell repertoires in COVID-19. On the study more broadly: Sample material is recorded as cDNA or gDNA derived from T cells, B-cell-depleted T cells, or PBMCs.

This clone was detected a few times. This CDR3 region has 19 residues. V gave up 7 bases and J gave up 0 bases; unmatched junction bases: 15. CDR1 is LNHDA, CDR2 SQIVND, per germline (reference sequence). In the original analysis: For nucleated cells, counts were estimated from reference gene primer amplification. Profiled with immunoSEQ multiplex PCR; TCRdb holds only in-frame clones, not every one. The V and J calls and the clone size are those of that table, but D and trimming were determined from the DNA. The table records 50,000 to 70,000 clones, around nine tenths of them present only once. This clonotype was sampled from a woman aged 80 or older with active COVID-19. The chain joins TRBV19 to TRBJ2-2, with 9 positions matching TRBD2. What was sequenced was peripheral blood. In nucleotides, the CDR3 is TGTGCCAGTACTCCGCACGGGGGCCTAGCGGGACCGAACACCGGGGAGCTGTTTTTT. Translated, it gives CASTPHGGLAGPNTGELFF.